This is a list of T cell receptor beta chains from one sample in a study of blood T cell repertoires in COVID-19. TCRdb's copy holds only in-frame clones and misses some; the assay was immunoSEQ multiplex PCR. This sample has around 34,000 clones, with under 90% found just once. The source material was peripheral blood. The receptors derive from a man between 45 and 60 years old with acute or convalescent COVID-19. Each CDR3 is given with its conserved first and last residue. The D gene is left open where the match is weak. Clone size appears in some rows only: once, few, many, or a class for an expanded clone.

j_call,v_call,clone_size,d_call,cdr3_aa,cdr3_nt
TRBJ2-2,TRBV6-5,-,TRBD2,CASSMAGEAGELFF,TGTGCCAGCTCGATGGCGGGAGAGGCCGGGGAGCTGTTTTTT
TRBJ2-4,TRBV29-1,-,TRBD2,CSFGTSQNIQYF,TGCAGCTTCGGGACTAGTCAAAACATTCAGTACTTC
TRBJ2-7,TRBV5-1,-,TRBD1,CASSLGQGILLYEQYF,TGCGCCAGCAGCTTGGGACAGGGTATTCTGCTCTACGAGCAGTACTTC
TRBJ2-7,TRBV27,-,TRBD1,CASSYMTGAEQYF,TGTGCCAGCAGTTACATGACAGGGGCCGAGCAGTACTTC
TRBJ2-2,TRBV30,-,TRBD1,CAWSDWTGPGELFF,TGTGCCTGGAGTGATTGGACAGGGCCCGGGGAGCTGTTTTTT
TRBJ2-1,TRBV27,-,TRBD1,CASSWTGVYNEQFF,TGTGCCAGCAGCTGGACAGGGGTCTACAATGAGCAGTTCTTC
TRBJ1-5,TRBV15,-,-,CATSRDGMGDQPQHF,TGTGCCACCAGCAGAGATGGTATGGGAGATCAGCCCCAGCATTTT
TRBJ2-5,TRBV6-1,once,TRBD1,CASSDEVWDRGRETQYF,TGTGCCAGCAGTGATGAAGTTTGGGACAGGGGTAGGGAGACCCAGTACTTC
TRBJ1-2,TRBV19,-,-,CASSGSKIDGYTF,TGTGCCAGTTCGGGGTCAAAGATCGACGGCTACACCTTC
TRBJ1-4,TRBV2,-,TRBD1,CASTTDRVGGLFF,TGTGCCAGCACCACAGACAGGGTCGGTGGCCTGTTTTTT
TRBJ1-1,TRBV5-4,-,-,CASSAKTRNTEAFF,TGTGCCAGCAGCGCCAAGACAAGGAACACTGAAGCTTTCTTT
TRBJ1-4,TRBV21-1,few,-,CASSRWTADKNATNEKLFF,TGTGCCAGCAGCAGGTGGACAGCGGACAAGAATGCAACTAATGAAAAACTGTTTTTT
TRBJ1-2,TRBV29-1,-,TRBD1,CSVGTGGNHGYTF,TGCAGCGTTGGGACAGGGGGCAATCATGGCTACACCTTC
TRBJ1-1,TRBV29-1,-,-,CSVETVDSGDTEAFF,TGCAGCGTTGAAACTGTTGATTCCGGGGACACTGAAGCTTTCTTT
TRBJ1-1,TRBV27,-,TRBD1,CASRGVKGQVNTEAFF,TGTGCCAGCAGGGGCGTCAAGGGACAGGTTAACACTGAAGCTTTCTTT
TRBJ1-1,TRBV3-1/TRBV3-2,-,-,CASSQELVRTEAFF,TGTGCCAGCAGCCAGGAGCTGGTACGCACTGAAGCTTTCTTT
TRBJ1-5,TRBV10-3,-,TRBD1,CAISEGRGGQGINQPQHF,TGTGCCATCAGTGAGGGAAGGGGGGGACAGGGGATTAATCAGCCCCAGCATTTT
TRBJ2-2,TRBV2,-,TRBD2,CASSLGLAGVVGELFF,TGTGCCAGCAGTCTGGGACTAGCGGGGGTGGTCGGGGAGCTGTTTTTT
TRBJ1-6,TRBV11-2,-,-,CASSLVAGLGNSPLHF,TGTGCCAGCAGCTTAGTAGCAGGGCTCGGGAATTCACCCCTCCACTTT
TRBJ1-2,TRBV30,-,-,CAWSASGENYGYTF,TGTGCCTGGAGCGCCTCCGGGGAGAACTATGGCTACACCTTC
TRBJ1-1,TRBV29-1,-,-,CSVDEKTYTEAFF,TGCAGCGTTGACGAGAAGACTTACACTGAAGCTTTCTTT
TRBJ1-2,TRBV9,-,-,CAPSLGGRNYGYTF,TGTGCCCCCTCACTTGGGGGCCGGAACTATGGCTACACCTTC
TRBJ2-1,TRBV2,-,TRBD1,CASGLGQGSGEQFF,TGTGCCAGCGGTTTGGGACAGGGGAGCGGCGAGCAGTTCTTC
TRBJ1-2,TRBV15,-,TRBD1,CATSRATGVGEHTF,TGTGCCACCAGCAGAGCTACAGGGGTTGGAGAGCACACCTTC
TRBJ2-1,TRBV6-5,-,-,CATLTGDSTYNEQFF,TGTGCCACACTTACCGGGGACTCGACCTACAATGAGCAGTTCTTC
TRBJ2-5,TRBV10-1,-,-,CASSEFRGVGETQYF,TGCGCCAGCAGTGAGTTCAGGGGTGTGGGAGAGACCCAGTACTTC
TRBJ2-5,TRBV19,-,TRBD2,CASSSGLAEKETQYF,TGTGCCAGTAGTTCCGGACTAGCGGAAAAAGAGACCCAGTACTTC
TRBJ2-5,TRBV20-1,-,-,CSGGAEETQYF,TGCAGTGGTGGGGCAGAAGAGACCCAGTACTTC
TRBJ2-5,TRBV3-1/TRBV3-2,-,-,CASSSRETQYF,TGTGCCAGCAGCTCTCGAGAGACCCAGTACTTC
TRBJ1-2,TRBV7-9,-,-,CASSEGGYGYTF,TGTGCCAGCAGCGAAGGGGGCTATGGCTACACCTTC
TRBJ1-2,TRBV28,-,-,CASSSHQGYYGYTF,TGTGCCAGCAGTTCACATCAGGGGTACTATGGCTACACCTTC
TRBJ2-5,TRBV19,once,-,CASSDYLQETQYF,TGTGCCAGTAGTGACTACCTCCAAGAGACCCAGTACTTC
TRBJ1-1,TRBV2,once,-,CASKGFNTEAFF,TGTGCCAGCAAGGGGTTCAACACTGAAGCTTTCTTT
TRBJ1-2,TRBV30,-,TRBD1,CAWSRGQWDYGYTF,TGTGCCTGGAGTAGGGGACAGTGGGACTATGGCTACACCTTC